This T cell receptor beta chain was profiled in a study of shared clonotypes between healthy human individuals. Study results and caveats: The naive CD4 repertoires of a handful of donors were compared, and around 5.1% of clonotypes were shared. What naive subsets generally showed was a larger estimated richness than memory subsets showed.

TCRdb's table, derived via immunoSEQ multiplex PCR, lists solely in-frame clones and lacks some. The profile shows just over 2,000,000 clones, 90% to 95% of them singletons. As for this clone: Its antigen is currently unknown.

Germline CDR1 reads SGHNT; CDR2 reads YYREEE (reference sequence). CDR3 length: 14 amino acids. Trimming removed 3 bases from V and 4 bases from J, with 12 bases in between. Every donor was a Caucasian adult from Nashville, Tennessee. Sequencing used naive CD4+ T cells sorted from blood. Subset specified: CD45RA+ positively selected. This clonotype was obtained from a man aged 18 to 30 in good health. V and J are TRBV5-4 and TRBJ2-3; TRBD2 is a possible D gene (6 bases). The CDR3 nucleotides read TGTGCCAGCAGCTCCCGGGACTTTGCAGATACGCAGTATTTT. Translating gives CASSSRDFADTQYF.